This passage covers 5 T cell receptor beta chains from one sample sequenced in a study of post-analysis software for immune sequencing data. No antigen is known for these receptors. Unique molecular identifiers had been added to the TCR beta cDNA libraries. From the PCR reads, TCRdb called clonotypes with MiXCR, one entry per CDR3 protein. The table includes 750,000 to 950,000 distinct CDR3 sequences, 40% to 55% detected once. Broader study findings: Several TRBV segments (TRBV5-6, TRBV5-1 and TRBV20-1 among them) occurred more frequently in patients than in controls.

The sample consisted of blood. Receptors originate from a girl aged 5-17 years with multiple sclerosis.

Written as DNA, the CDR3 is TGTGCCAGCAGCTTCGACCGTGGACCGATCAATGAGCAGTTCTTC. Amino acids: CASSFDRGPINEQFF. V usage is TRBV7-2 and J usage is TRBJ2-1, with D uncertain. CDR1 and CDR2 (germline): SGHTA, FQGNSA. Trimming took 3 bases from V and 6 from J, leaving 15 bases between them. The CDR3 is 15 residues long. Looking up the rest from reference TRBV7-2 and TRBJ2-1 gives the full variable domain: GAGVSQSPSNKVTEKGKDVELRCDPISGHTALYWYRQSLGQGLEFLIYFQGNSAPDKSGLPSDRFSAERTGGSVSTLTIQRTQQEDSAVYLCASSFDRGPINEQFFGPGTRLTVL.

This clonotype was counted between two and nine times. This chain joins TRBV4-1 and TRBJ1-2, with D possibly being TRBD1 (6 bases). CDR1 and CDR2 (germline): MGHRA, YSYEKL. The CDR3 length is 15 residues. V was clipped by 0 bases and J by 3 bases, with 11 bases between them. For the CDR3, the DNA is TGCGCCAGCAGCCAAGATGGGAAGGGGGACTATGGCTACACCTTC. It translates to CASSQDGKGDYGYTF.

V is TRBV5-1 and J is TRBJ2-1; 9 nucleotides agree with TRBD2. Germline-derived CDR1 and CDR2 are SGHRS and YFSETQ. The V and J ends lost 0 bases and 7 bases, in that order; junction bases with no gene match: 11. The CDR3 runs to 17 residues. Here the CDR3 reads CASSLGAAGGPRNEQFF. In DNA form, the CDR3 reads TGCGCCAGCAGCTTGGGGGCGGCGGGAGGGCCCAGGAATGAGCAGTTCTTC.

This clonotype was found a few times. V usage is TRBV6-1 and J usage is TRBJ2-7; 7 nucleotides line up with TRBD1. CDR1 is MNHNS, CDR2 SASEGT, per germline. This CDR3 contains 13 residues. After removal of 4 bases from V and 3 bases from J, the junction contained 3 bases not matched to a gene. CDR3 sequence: CASSGDRYYEQYF. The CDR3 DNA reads TGTGCCAGCAGTGGGGACAGATACTACGAGCAGTACTTC.

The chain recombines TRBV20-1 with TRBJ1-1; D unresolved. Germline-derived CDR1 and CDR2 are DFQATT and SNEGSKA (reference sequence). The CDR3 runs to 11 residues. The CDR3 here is CRTDLYTEAFF. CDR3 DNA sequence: TGCAGGACCGACCTGTACACTGAAGCTTTCTTT.